This T cell receptor (beta chain) was captured by sequencing in a study of blood T cell repertoires in COVID-19. Background on the study: The study drew acute and convalescent COVID-19 samples from the United States, Italy and Spain. Nucleic acid was either cDNA or gDNA, and it came from T cells, B-cell-depleted T cells, or PBMCs.

Trimming removed 0 bases from V and 6 bases from J, with 6 bases in between. The CDR3 contains 13 residues. CDR1 is SGHRS and CDR2 is YFSETQ in the germline V gene. Patients in Seattle were enrolled during active infection, then followed longitudinally. The authors' processing: Amplification of reference gene primers was used by the study to estimate nucleated cell counts. The protocol was immunoSEQ multiplex PCR, while the TCRdb copy is restricted to in-frame clones and leaves out a portion. D and trimming come from the DNA, and the V and J calls and clone size come from that table. The table lists roughly 240,000 clones, almost 85% of them singletons, with roughly 4.6% in the top ten.

The receptor comes from a man aged 50 or older with COVID-19, enrolled during active disease. The sample was peripheral blood. The V call is TRBV5-1, the J call TRBJ2-2, with D unresolved. The CDR3 DNA is TGCGCCAGCAGCTTGGTTACAGCCGGGGAGCTGTTTTTT. This sequence encodes CASSLVTAGELFF.